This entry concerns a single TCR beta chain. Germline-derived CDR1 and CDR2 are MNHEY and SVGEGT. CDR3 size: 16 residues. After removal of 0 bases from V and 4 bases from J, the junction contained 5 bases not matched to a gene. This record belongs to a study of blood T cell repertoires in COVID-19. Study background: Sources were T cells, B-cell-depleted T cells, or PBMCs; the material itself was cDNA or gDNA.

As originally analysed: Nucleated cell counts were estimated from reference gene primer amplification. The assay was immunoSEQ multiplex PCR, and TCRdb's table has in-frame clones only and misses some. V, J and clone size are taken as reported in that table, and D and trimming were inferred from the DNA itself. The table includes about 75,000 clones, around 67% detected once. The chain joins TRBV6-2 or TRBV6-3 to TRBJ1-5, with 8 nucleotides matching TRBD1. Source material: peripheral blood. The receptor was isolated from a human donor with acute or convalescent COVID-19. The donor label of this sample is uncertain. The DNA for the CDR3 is TGTGCCAGCAGTTACTCGACAGGGGCCCAAAATCAGCCCCAGCATTTT. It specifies CASSYSTGAQNQPQHF.